Each of the 3 T cell receptor beta chains below was sequenced from the same sample in a study of T cells expressing NK-cell markers. TCRdb reprocessed the 5' RACE reads, keeping one entry per CDR3 protein, no DNA. The sample has 300,000 to 450,000 distinct CDR3 sequences, and its top ten clones hold roughly 5.2%. Sequenced material: blood T cells: a sorted CD56 or NKG2C T cell subset, CD4+ or CD8+ T cells, or bulk PBMC T cells (not recorded which). These receptors all come from a man aged 18-70 years in good health.

V is TRBV20-1 and J is TRBJ2-3. The CDR3 contains 15 residues. Germline CDR1 DFQATT, CDR2 SNEGSKA (reference sequence). The CDR3 here is CSARGLRGLPDTQYF.

J is TRBJ1-1 and V is TRBV18. In germline, CDR1 is KGHSH, CDR2 LQKENI. The CDR3 length is 15 residues. The CDR3 is CASSPPNGLNTEAFF.

J is TRBJ1-6 and V is TRBV24-1; the D call of TRBD1 rests on TCRdb alone, since no DNA is present to check it. The CDR3 has 13 residues. From germline, CDR1 is KGHDR and CDR2 SFDVKD. CDR3 region: CATPGRENSPLHF.